These 15 T cell receptor beta chains were all obtained from the same sample, sequenced in a study of cytomegalovirus exposure and HLA in healthy donors. Both 60 Vbeta primers and 13 Jbeta primers went into the PCR. The protocol was immunoSEQ multiplex PCR, while the TCRdb copy is restricted to in-frame clones and leaves out a portion. This table has about 140,000 clones, 80% appearing once. Sequences were obtained from PBMCs. The receptors here all came from a male donor in good health and CMV-seropositive.

J is TRBJ2-5 and V is TRBV9, with TRBD2 matching 7 bases. The CDR3 has 15 residues. The V segment lost 0 bases and the J segment 5 bases; nucleotides outside the gene matches: 7. From germline, CDR1 is SGDLS and CDR2 YYNGEE. Written as DNA, the CDR3 is TGTGCCAGCAGCGTAGCCAGCGGGGTGCGGGAGACCCAGTACTTC. Amino acid sequence: CASSVASGVRETQYF.

The CDR3 loop is CASSLYPGIYEQYF. Written as DNA, the CDR3 is TGTGCCAGCAGTTTATATCCAGGGATCTACGAGCAGTACTTC. The genes are TRBV27 and TRBJ2-7; a possible D gene is TRBD1 (5 bases). Trimming pared 1 base from V and 3 bases from J, leaving 10 bases between. The CDR3 runs 14 residues. CDR1 is MNHEY, CDR2 SMNVEV, per germline (reference sequence).

This rearrangement joins TRBV7-3 to TRBJ2-3; 8 bases align to TRBD2. The J segment lost 4 bases and the V segment lost 1 base, leaving 4 bases of the junction unmatched. Germline V gene sequence: CDR1 SGHTA, CDR2 FQGTGA. There are 15 residues in the CDR3. Here the CDR3 reads CASSLSGGSSDTQYF. The CDR3 DNA reads TGTGCCAGCAGCTTAAGCGGGGGGTCCTCAGATACGCAGTATTTT.

The rearrangement links TRBV18 to TRBJ1-2, with 11 bases lining up with TRBD1. There are 17 residues in the CDR3. CDR1 and CDR2 from the germline V gene are KGHSH and LQKENI. The J segment lost 7 bases and the V segment lost 5 bases, leaving 15 bases of the junction unmatched. CDR3 loop: CASSSGTGGQGMGGYTF. For the CDR3, the DNA is TGTGCCAGCTCATCCGGGACAGGGGGACAAGGAATGGGTGGCTACACCTTC.

This clone has more than one count but fewer than ten. V and J are TRBV7-9 and TRBJ2-7, with TRBD2 matching 16 bases. The CDR3 spans 18 residues. Germline CDR1 is SEHNR and CDR2 is FQNEAQ (reference sequence). The ends lost 4 bases at V and 5 bases at J; junction bases unmatched: 11. In DNA, the CDR3 is TGTGCCAGCAGCTCCTTCCTCGGGACTAGCGGGAGGGCCAACGAGCAGTACTTC. Translating gives CASSSFLGTSGRANEQYF.

This sequence joins TRBV2 and TRBJ1-6; D is perhaps TRBD1 (5 bases). V shed 4 bases and J shed 7 bases, with 8 bases lying between them. Germline loops: CDR1 SNHLY, CDR2 FYNNEI. The CDR3 contains 13 residues. The CDR3 is CASSGDWNSPLHF. The CDR3 bases are TGTGCCAGCAGTGGGGACTGGAATTCACCCCTCCACTTT.

The chain employs TRBV4-2 and TRBJ2-3, with D perhaps TRBD1 (7 bases). Germline lookup yields CDR1 LGHNA and CDR2 YNFKEQ. Trimming pared 3 bases from V and 0 bases from J, leaving 19 bases between. CDR3 length: 18 amino acids. The CDR3 is CASSQVSAGGTSTDTQYF. In DNA form, the CDR3 reads TGTGCCAGCAGCCAGGTCTCGGCAGGGGGGACCAGCACAGATACGCAGTATTTT.

The V and J genes are TRBV9 and TRBJ2-7; 12 positions match TRBD2. Germline V lookup: CDR1 SGDLS, CDR2 YYNGEE. Germline trimming cut 0 bases from V and 0 bases from J; bases unmatched to any gene: 4. CDR3 length equals 17 residues. Written as DNA, the CDR3 is TGTGCCAGCAGCGTAGGACTAGCGGGAGTTACCTCCTACGAGCAGTACTTC. This translates into CASSVGLAGVTSYEQYF.

V is TRBV6-5 and J is TRBJ2-3; TRBD1 is a possible D gene (6 bases). V lost 2 bases to trimming and J lost 2 bases, with 14 bases between them. The CDR3 has 16 residues. The V gene's germline CDR1 is MNHEY and CDR2 SVGAGI. In DNA, the CDR3 is TGTGCCAGCAGTTACCTAATGAGGGGGTCCACAGATACGCAGTATTTT. Its protein is CASSYLMRGSTDTQYF.

This clone was observed a few times. The rearrangement links TRBV4-1 to TRBJ2-5; perhaps TRBD2 as D (6 bases). The germline V gene has CDR1 MGHRA and CDR2 YSYEKL. The V end was cut by 0 bases, the J end by 5 bases, with 16 bases between. The CDR3 is 16 residues long. This CDR3 is CASSQDKRGGGETQYF. In nucleotides, the CDR3 is TGCGCCAGCAGCCAAGATAAGAGGGGCGGAGGGGAGACCCAGTACTTC.

This chain links TRBV6-6 with TRBJ2-7, with D perhaps matching TRBD2 (5 bases). This CDR3 comprises 13 residues. The germline CDR1 and CDR2 sequences are MNHNY and SVGAGI (reference sequence). Trimming shortened V by 11 bases and J by 0 bases, and 14 bases separated the two germline ends. CDR3 nucleotide sequence: TGTGCCCTCGGAGGACGGTACTCCTACGAGCAGTACTTC. It is translated as CALGGRYSYEQYF.

This clone was observed a few times. This chain links TRBV2 with TRBJ1-5, with 7 bases fitting TRBD1. Per the germline V gene, CDR1 is SNHLY and CDR2 is FYNNEI. This CDR3 spans 15 amino acids. The V and J ends lost 0 bases and 5 bases, in that order; junction bases with no gene match: 4. The CDR3: CASSEAGGGDQPQHF. In DNA form, the CDR3 reads TGTGCCAGCAGTGAAGCCGGAGGGGGCGATCAGCCCCAGCATTTT.

This chain uses TRBV28 with TRBJ2-2; TRBD2 matches 8 bases. There are 15 residues in the CDR3. Per the germline V gene, CDR1 is MDHEN and CDR2 is SYDVKM. The ends lost 5 bases at V and 4 bases at J; junction bases unmatched: 6. The DNA for the CDR3 is TGTGCCAGCAGTCGGACTAGCTGGGGCACCGGGGAGCTGTTTTTT. It is translated as CASSRTSWGTGELFF.

The chain employs TRBV28 and TRBJ1-1; 9 positions agree with TRBD1. Germline V gene data show CDR1 as MDHEN and CDR2 as SYDVKM. Germline trimming cut 6 bases from V and 3 bases from J; bases unmatched to any gene: 5. This CDR3 is built from 14 residues. The CDR3 region is CASSSGTGHTEAFF. The CDR3 DNA sequence: TGTGCCAGCAGCTCCGGGACAGGGCACACTGAAGCTTTCTTT.

V and J are TRBV6-5 and TRBJ2-3; 10 bases line up with TRBD2. J lost 5 bases, V lost 2 bases, and 7 bases had no gene match. CDR1 and CDR2 from the germline V gene are MNHEY and SVGAGI. The CDR3 has 16 residues. The CDR3 reads CASSYRTSGSGDTQYF. CDR3 in DNA: TGTGCCAGCAGTTACCGGACTAGCGGTTCAGGAGATACGCAGTATTTT.